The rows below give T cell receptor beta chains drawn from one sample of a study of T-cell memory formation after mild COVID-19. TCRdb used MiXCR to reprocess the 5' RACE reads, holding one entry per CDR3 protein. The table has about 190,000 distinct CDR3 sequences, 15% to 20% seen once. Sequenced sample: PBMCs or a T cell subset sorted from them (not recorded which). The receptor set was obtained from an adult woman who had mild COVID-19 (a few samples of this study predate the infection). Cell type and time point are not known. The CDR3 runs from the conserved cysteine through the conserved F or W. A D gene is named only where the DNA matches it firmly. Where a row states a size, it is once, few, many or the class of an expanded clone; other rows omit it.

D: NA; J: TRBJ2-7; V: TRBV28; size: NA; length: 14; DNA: TGTGCCAGCAGCCCAGGAGGGTCAGCCTACGAGCAGTACTTC; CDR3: CASSPGGSAYEQYF
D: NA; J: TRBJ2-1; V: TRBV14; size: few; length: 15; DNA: TGTGCCAGCAGCCAAGACGGCCAGTACTACAATGAGCAGTTCTTC; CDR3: CASSQDGQYYNEQFF
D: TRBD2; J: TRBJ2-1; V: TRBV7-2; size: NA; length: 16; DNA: TGTGCCAGCAGCTTGTCAGCGGGAGTGTTCTACAATGAGCAGTTCTTC; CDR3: CASSLSAGVFYNEQFF
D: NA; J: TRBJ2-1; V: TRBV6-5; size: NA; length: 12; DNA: TGTGCCAGCTGGACCATTTACAATGAGCAGTTCTTC; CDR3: CASWTIYNEQFF
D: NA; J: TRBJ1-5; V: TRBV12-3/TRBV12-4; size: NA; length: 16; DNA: TGTGCCAGCAGTTTGAGTACCCTATGGCACAGAGGACCCCAGCATTTT; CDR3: CASSLSTLWHRGPQHF
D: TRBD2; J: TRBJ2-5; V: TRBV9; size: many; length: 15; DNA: TGTGCCAGCAGCGTATTGGGGGGGAGCTTGGAGACCCAGTACTTC; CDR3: CASSVLGGSLETQYF
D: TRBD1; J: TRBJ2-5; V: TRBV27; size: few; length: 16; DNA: TGTGCCAGCAGTTTAGGGACAGGCCCGTACCAAGAGACCCAGTACTTC; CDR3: CASSLGTGPYQETQYF
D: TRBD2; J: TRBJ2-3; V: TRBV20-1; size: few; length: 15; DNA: TGCAGTGCTCTAGGGTATCCGGGAGGGACAGATACGCAGTATTTT; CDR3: CSALGYPGGTDTQYF
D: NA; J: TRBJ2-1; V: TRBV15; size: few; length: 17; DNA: TGTGCCACCAGCAGAGAAGTGACGGGAGAGGTTAACAATGAGCAGTTCTTC; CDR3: CATSREVTGEVNNEQFF
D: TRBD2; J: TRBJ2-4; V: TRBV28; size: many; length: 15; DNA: TGTGCCACCGTCGGCGGGAGAGGGGCCAAAAACATTCAGTACTTC; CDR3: CATVGGRGAKNIQYF
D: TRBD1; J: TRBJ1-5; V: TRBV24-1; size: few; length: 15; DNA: TGTGCCACCAGTGACCGGACAGGGGGCTTTCAGCCCCAGCATTTT; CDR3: CATSDRTGGFQPQHF
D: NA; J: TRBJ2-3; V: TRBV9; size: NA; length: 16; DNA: TGTGCCAGCAGCGACTCCTCGGGGTACCGCACAGATACGCAGTATTTT; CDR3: CASSDSSGYRTDTQYF
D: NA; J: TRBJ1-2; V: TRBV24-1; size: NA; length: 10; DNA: TGTGCCACCAGCTCGGATGGCTACACCTTC; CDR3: CATSSDGYTF
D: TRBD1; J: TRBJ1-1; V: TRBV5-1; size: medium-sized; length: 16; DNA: TGCGCCAGCAGCCGTCGACAGGGCGGAGAGGGCACTGAAGCTTTCTTT; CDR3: CASSRRQGGEGTEAFF
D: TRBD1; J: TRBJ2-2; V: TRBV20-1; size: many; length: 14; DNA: TGCAGTGTACAGGGACAGGCGAACACCGGGGAGCTGTTTTTT; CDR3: CSVQGQANTGELFF
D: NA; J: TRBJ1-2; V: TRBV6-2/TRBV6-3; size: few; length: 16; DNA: TGTGCCAGCAGTTATTCGGGACGGCTTCTTAGTCGTGGCTACACCTTC; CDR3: CASSYSGRLLSRGYTF